This T cell receptor beta chain originates from a study of blood T cells in healthy people across ages. Study-wide points: Across samples, TCR beta diversity tracked strongly with naive T cell percentage.

Combining a sample-barcoded 5' primer with a J-beta primer mix, a second PCR ran for roughly 6 to 12 cycles. In TCRdb, the 5' RACE reads were re-called with MiXCR into one record per CDR3 protein. The profile shows about 1.7 million distinct CDR3 sequences, roughly 28% of them singletons. Note on this clonotype: As yet, its antigen is unknown. A read error may account for a junction end that differs from germline.

The CDR3 spans 18 residues. Germline CDR1 is SGHRS and CDR2 is YFSETQ. Sequencing was done on a sample of blood. The rearrangement uses TRBV5-1 and TRBJ2-1; 7 bases are a match to TRBD2. This clonotype was sampled from a woman under 40 in good health. The CDR3: CAGSLGLAALPPYNEQFF. In nucleotides, the CDR3 is TGCGCCGGCAGCTTGGGTCTAGCGGCGCTACCCCCCTACAATGAGCAGTTCTTC.